This T cell receptor beta chain was recorded in a study of T cells in Graves' hyperthyroidism and ophthalmopathy. Study outcomes and limitations: Using 13 V-J features, a model discriminated ophthalmopathy from stable hyperthyroidism. Ophthalmopathy onset followed model prediction by a median about 6.9 months. Blood shared most expanded thyroid clonotypes above 0.001.

V shed 0 bases, J shed 4 bases, and the junction held 6 bases outside the gene matches. The CDR3 covers 16 residues. Germline V gene sequence: CDR1 LNHNV, CDR2 YYDKDF (reference sequence). TCR beta CDR3 sequences were amplified from RNA transcripts. The TCR CDR3 first-round RT-PCR relied on the HTBI primer set. TCRdb passed the multiplex PCR reads through MiXCR, listing each CDR3 protein once. The table has 300,000 to 400,000 distinct CDR3 sequences, approximately 13% seen once; the top ten hold 11%. This clonotype was detected many times. Its antigen is unknown. The chain uses TRBV15 and TRBJ2-3; 8 nucleotides align to TRBD1. Sequenced: blood. This TCR came from a woman aged 55-75 years with Graves' hyperthyroidism. The CDR3 loop reads CATSREVGQGSDTQYF. The CDR3 DNA is TGTGCCACCAGCAGAGAGGTCGGACAGGGCTCAGATACGCAGTATTTT.